This entry features one T cell receptor (beta chain) sequence. Antigen: not known. The junction had 8 bases not matched to a gene; V was cut back by 3 bases and J by 5 bases. Germline V gene sequence: CDR1 SEHNR, CDR2 FQNEAQ (reference sequence). This CDR3 is built from 16 residues. The data belong to a study of cytomegalovirus exposure and HLA in healthy donors. Study-level points and caveats: In vitro work confirmed that a few CMV-associated chains recognize CMV antigens. Diagnosis of cytomegalovirus status made by the classifier reportedly showed high specificity and sensitivity.

A multiplex PCR was run with 60 Vbeta primers and 13 Jbeta primers. Some clones are missing from TCRdb's copy, which holds only in-frame ones; the method was immunoSEQ multiplex PCR. The sample contains 100,000 to 150,000 clones, 65% to 80% of which appear only once. This chain connects TRBV7-9 to TRBJ1-5, with TRBD1 matching 9 bases. This sequence originates from a man aged 30 to 39 in good health and CMV-seronegative. The sample consisted of PBMCs. CDR3 protein: CASSFSGTGLDQPQHF. CDR3 bases: TGTGCCAGCAGCTTCTCCGGGACAGGGTTGGATCAGCCCCAGCATTTT.